This TCR beta chain was retrieved from a study of cytomegalovirus exposure and HLA in healthy donors. Overall study: The Caucasian-associated ancestry cluster contained 81% of the approximately 390 genotyped donors. Whole-study findings and limits: Later analysis suggested links between common viral pathogens and several top significant clusters.

This clone was counted once. Antigen: not known. Use of 60 Vbeta and 13 Jbeta primers characterized the PCR. Per the original data handling: Later, 65 million to 85 million unique TCR beta chains were counted in an analysis, and roughly 11 million of them were shared. Assay: immunoSEQ multiplex PCR; the TCRdb copy retains only in-frame clones and omits some. The DNA gave D and trimming, while V, J and clone size come from that table. This table holds about 160,000 clones, roughly 85% found once. Trimming at V came to 3 bases and at J to 3 bases, leaving 15 bases not matched to a gene. From germline, CDR1 is SGHKS and CDR2 YYEKEE (reference sequence). The CDR3 consists of 18 residues.

This TCR derives from a woman aged 45-60 years in good health and CMV-seronegative. The sequenced sample was PBMCs. The chain is built from TRBV5-5 and TRBJ1-5, with 7 bases identical to TRBD1. In nucleotides, the CDR3 is TGTGCCAGCAGCTCCCGCCAGACCAATACAGGGGACAATCAGCCCCAGCATTTT. This sequence encodes CASSSRQTNTGDNQPQHF.